These 5 T cell receptor beta chains share one sample of origin, sequenced in a study of patients and donors after allogeneic stem cell transplantation. TCRdb used MiXCR to reprocess the RT-PCR reads, holding one entry per CDR3 protein. Among about 100,000 distinct CDR3 sequences listed, around 36% were seen once. The sequenced material came from blood, either unsorted or a sorted T cell fraction (not recorded which). All receptors come from a human donor who was either an allogeneic HSCT recipient or a stem cell or donor lymphocyte infusion donor (not recorded which). It is not recorded whose cells these are; they may come from a transplant donor.

The chain is built from TRBV6-6 and TRBJ2-5, with TRBD1 matching over 7 bases. V was pared by 2 bases and J by 1 base, with 1 base of the junction left unmatched. This CDR3 region has 14 residues. CDR1 MNHNY and CDR2 SVGAGI come from the germline V gene (reference sequence). CDR3 in DNA: TGTGCCAGCAGTTACGACAGGGTCCAAGAGACCCAGTACTTC. Translated: CASSYDRVQETQYF.

This chain connects TRBV7-9 to TRBJ2-7; D assignment may be TRBD1 or TRBD2 (5 bases each). In germline, CDR1 is SEHNR, CDR2 FQNEAQ (reference sequence). Trimming removed 3 bases from V and 1 base from J, with 7 bases in between. The CDR3 covers 13 residues. The CDR3 coding sequence is TGTGCCAGCAGCTTGGGGGTTTCCTACGAGCAGTACTTC. Translated: CASSLGVSYEQYF. Combining the CDR3 with reference TRBV7-9 and TRBJ2-7 gives the whole variable domain DTGVSQNPRHKITKRGQNVTFRCDPISEHNRLYWYRQTLGQGPEFLTYFQNEAQLEKSRLLSDRFSAERPKGSFSTLEIQRTEQGDSAMYLCASSLGVSYEQYFGPGTRLTVT.

This chain joins TRBV29-1 and TRBJ2-3; weak D call: TRBD1 (5 bases). CDR3 length equals 12 residues. Trimming pared 4 bases from V and 4 bases from J, leaving 9 bases between. Germline CDR1 is SQVTM and CDR2 is ANQGSEA. Here the CDR3 reads CSVAQGPDTQYF. The CDR3 DNA is TGCAGCGTTGCGCAGGGCCCAGATACGCAGTATTTT.

This rearrangement joins TRBV6-1 to TRBJ1-1; D not certain. Germline CDR1 and CDR2: MNHNS and SASEGT. CDR3 length equals 14 residues. V was cut by 3 bases and J by 0 bases, with 8 bases left in between. The CDR3 DNA reads as TGTGCCAGCAGTGAGAAGAACTTGAACACTGAAGCTTTCTTT. It yields the protein CASSEKNLNTEAFF.

The chain couples TRBV20-1 to TRBJ2-1; D is unclear. Trimming removed 0 bases at V and 7 bases at J, with 16 bases between. The CDR3 is 15 residues long. Germline loops: CDR1 DFQATT, CDR2 SNEGSKA (reference sequence). CDR3 loop: CSARDAHAVANEQFF. As DNA, the CDR3 is TGCAGTGCTAGAGATGCGCATGCCGTTGCGAATGAGCAGTTCTTC.